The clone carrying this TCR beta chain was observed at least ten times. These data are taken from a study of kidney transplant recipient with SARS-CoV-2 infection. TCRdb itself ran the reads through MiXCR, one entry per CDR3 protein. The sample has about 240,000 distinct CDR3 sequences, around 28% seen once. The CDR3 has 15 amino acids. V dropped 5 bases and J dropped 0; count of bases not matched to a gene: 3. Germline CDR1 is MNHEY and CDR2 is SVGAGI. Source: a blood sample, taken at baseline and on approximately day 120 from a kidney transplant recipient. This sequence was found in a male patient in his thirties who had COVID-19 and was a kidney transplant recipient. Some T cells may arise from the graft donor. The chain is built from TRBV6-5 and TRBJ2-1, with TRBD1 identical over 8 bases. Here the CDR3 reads CASSVRGLSYNEQFF. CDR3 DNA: TGTGCCAGCAGTGTCAGGGGGCTCTCCTACAATGAGCAGTTCTTC.